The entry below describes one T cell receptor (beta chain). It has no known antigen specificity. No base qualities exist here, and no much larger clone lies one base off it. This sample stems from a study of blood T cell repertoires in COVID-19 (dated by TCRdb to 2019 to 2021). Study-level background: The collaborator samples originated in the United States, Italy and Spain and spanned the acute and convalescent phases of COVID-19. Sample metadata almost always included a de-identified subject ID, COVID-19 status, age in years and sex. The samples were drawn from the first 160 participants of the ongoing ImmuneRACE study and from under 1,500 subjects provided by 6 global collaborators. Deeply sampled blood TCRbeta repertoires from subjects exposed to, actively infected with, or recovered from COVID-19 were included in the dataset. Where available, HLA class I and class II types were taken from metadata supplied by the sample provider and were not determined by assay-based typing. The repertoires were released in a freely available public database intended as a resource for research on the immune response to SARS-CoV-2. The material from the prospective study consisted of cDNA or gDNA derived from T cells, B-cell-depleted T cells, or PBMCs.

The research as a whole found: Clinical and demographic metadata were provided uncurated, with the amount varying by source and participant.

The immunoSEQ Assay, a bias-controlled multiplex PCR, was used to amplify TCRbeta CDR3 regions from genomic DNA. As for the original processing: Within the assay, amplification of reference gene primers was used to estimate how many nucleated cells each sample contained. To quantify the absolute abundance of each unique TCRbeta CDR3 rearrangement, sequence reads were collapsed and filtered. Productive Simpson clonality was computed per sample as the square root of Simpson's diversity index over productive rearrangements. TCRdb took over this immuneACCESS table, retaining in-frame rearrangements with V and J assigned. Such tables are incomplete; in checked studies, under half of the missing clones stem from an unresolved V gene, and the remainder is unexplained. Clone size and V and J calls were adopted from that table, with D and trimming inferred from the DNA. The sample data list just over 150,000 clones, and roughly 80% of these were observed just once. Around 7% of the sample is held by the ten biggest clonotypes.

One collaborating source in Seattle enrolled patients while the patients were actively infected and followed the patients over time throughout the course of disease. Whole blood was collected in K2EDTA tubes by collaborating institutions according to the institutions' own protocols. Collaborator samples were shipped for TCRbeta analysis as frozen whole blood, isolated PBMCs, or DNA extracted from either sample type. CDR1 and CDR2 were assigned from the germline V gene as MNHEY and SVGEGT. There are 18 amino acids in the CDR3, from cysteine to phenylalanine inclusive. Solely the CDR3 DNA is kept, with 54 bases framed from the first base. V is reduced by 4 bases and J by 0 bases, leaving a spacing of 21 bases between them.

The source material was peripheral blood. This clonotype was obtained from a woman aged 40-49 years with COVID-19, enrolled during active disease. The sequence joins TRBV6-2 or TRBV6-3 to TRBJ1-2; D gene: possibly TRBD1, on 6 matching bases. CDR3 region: CASSSTSQGRGSNYGYTF. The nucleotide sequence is TGTGCCAGCAGTTCCACGTCGCAGGGGAGGGGTTCTAACTATGGCTACACCTTC.